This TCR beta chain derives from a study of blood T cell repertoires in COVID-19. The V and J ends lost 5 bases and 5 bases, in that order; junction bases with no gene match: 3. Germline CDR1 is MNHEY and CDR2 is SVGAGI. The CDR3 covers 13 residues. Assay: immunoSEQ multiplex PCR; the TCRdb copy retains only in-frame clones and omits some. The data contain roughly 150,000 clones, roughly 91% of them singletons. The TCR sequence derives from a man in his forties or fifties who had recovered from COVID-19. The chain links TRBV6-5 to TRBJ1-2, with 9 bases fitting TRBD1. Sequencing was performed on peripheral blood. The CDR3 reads CASSRTGEYGYTF. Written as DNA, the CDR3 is TGTGCCAGCAGTCGGACAGGGGAATATGGCTACACCTTC.